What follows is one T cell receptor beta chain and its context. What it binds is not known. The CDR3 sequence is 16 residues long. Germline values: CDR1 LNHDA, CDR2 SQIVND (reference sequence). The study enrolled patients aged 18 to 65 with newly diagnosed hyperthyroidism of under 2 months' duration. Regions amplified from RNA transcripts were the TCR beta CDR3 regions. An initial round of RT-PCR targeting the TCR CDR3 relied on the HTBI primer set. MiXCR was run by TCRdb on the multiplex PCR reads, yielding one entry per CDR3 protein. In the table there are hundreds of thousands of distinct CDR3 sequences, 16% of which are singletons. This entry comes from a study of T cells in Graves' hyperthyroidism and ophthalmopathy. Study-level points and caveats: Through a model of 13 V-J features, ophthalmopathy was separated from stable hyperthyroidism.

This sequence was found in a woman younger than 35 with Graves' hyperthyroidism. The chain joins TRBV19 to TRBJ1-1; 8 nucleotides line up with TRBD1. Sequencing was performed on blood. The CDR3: CTTNPNRGGWDTEAFF. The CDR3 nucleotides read TGTACCACCAACCCCAACAGGGGGGGGTGGGACACTGAAGCTTTCTTT.